Below are 23 T cell receptor beta chains sequenced from a single sample in a study of STAT3 mutations in large granular lymphocyte leukemia. Study-wide results and limits: Every T-LGLL patient had at least one immunodominant TCRbeta clonotype.

For these receptors, no antigen is known. The protocol was immunoSEQ multiplex PCR, while the TCRdb copy is restricted to in-frame clones and leaves out a portion. The repertoire has 25,000 to 30,000 clones, 60% to 85% of them found once; the top ten carry around 28%. Sequences were obtained from peripheral blood mononuclear cells. These receptors all stem from a woman aged 45-65 years with T-cell large granular lymphocyte leukemia. Some clones in this sample may be carry-over from other donors' samples.

V usage is TRBV5-1 and J usage is TRBJ2-1; no definite D call. V gave up 1 base and J gave up 2 bases, with 10 bases separating them. Germline V lookup: CDR1 SGHRS, CDR2 YFSETQ. The CDR3 loop spans 15 amino acids. The CDR3, as DNA: TGCGCCAGCAGCTTGTTTCGCGCTACCTACAATGAGCAGTTCTTC. Its protein is CASSLFRATYNEQFF.

This rearrangement joins TRBV5-6 to TRBJ1-2; maybe TRBD1 (5 bases). Per the germline V gene, CDR1 is SGHDT and CDR2 is YYEEEE. Trimming took 3 bases from V and 7 from J, leaving 19 bases between them. There are 15 residues in the CDR3. CDR3 residues: CASSSGTGPMGGYTF. Here the CDR3 DNA reads TGTGCCAGCAGCTCCGGGACGGGGCCTATGGGTGGCTACACCTTC.

The rearrangement uses TRBV7-3 and TRBJ1-2; D uncertain. The length of the CDR3 is 14 residues. Between the trimmed V and J ends, which lost 2 bases and 0 bases, there was a span of 7 bases. Germline CDR1 reads SGHTA; CDR2 reads FQGTGA. Written as DNA, the CDR3 is TGTGCCAGCAGCTTAGATGGCACTAACTATGGCTACACCTTC. Amino acids: CASSLDGTNYGYTF.

Only one count was recorded for this clone. The chain uses TRBV6-6 and TRBJ2-7, with TRBD1 identical over 9 bases. The CDR3 sequence is 13 residues long. V was pared by 6 bases and J by 7 bases, with 7 bases of the junction left unmatched. Per germline, CDR1 MNHNY and CDR2 SVGAGI (reference sequence). CDR3 sequence reads: CASRWDRVREQYF. The CDR3 DNA follows: TGTGCCAGCAGGTGGGACAGGGTACGGGAGCAGTACTTC.

V usage is TRBV5-1 and J usage is TRBJ1-4; 9 bases are a match to TRBD1. Germline V gene sequence: CDR1 SGHRS, CDR2 YFSETQ. Losses at the gene ends were 4 bases for V and 6 bases for J; bases not matched to a gene: 4. The length of the CDR3 is 14 residues. The chain's CDR3 is CASSGRTGDEKLFF. Here the CDR3 DNA reads TGCGCCAGCAGCGGAAGGACAGGGGATGAAAAACTGTTTTTT.

The V and J genes are TRBV19 and TRBJ1-2; unclear D gene. Germline CDR1 LNHDA, CDR2 SQIVND (reference sequence). Trimming cost V 1 base and J 5 bases, with 14 bases left between them. This CDR3 is built from 15 residues. The CDR3 DNA follows: TGTGCCAGTAGTATAGCATCTGGGCATGGATATGGCTACACCTTC. Translating it yields CASSIASGHGYGYTF.

This chain links TRBV6-6 with TRBJ1-1; 7 bases align to TRBD1. Unmatched junction bases numbered 5, after V lost 6 bases and J lost 10 bases. Germline assignment: CDR1 MNHNY and CDR2 SVGAGI (reference sequence). The CDR3 loop spans 11 amino acids. Written as DNA, the CDR3 is TGTGCCAGCAGCCTGGACAGGTCAGCTTTCTTT. It is translated as CASSLDRSAFF.

The chain uses TRBV30 and TRBJ1-2; D perhaps matches TRBD1 (5 bases). Per germline, CDR1 GTSNPN and CDR2 SVGIG (reference sequence). The CDR3 runs 13 residues. The V and J ends lost 4 bases and 5 bases respectively, with 14 bases between them. The CDR3 coding sequence is TGTGCCTGGATGGGGCGGAACTTTTATGGCTACACCTTC. Protein product: CAWMGRNFYGYTF.

This chain uses TRBV27 with TRBJ2-6, with 8 bases identical to TRBD2. Germline V lookup: CDR1 MNHEY, CDR2 SMNVEV (reference sequence). This CDR3 has 18 residues. J gave up 0 bases and V 6 bases, and 10 bases lay outside the gene matches. This chain's CDR3 is CASRPRGGALSGANVLTF. In DNA, the CDR3 is TGTGCCAGCAGGCCCCGGGGGGGGGCTCTCTCTGGGGCCAACGTCCTGACTTTC.

This clone was seen a single time. The chain carries TRBV18 and TRBJ2-2; D not resolved. Trimming stripped 3 bases from V and 5 bases from J, with 7 bases between. The CDR3 extends over 13 amino acids. Germline V gene lookup returns CDR1 KGHSH and CDR2 LQKENI. In DNA form, the CDR3 reads TGTGCCAGCTCACCGTCCCGGACCGGGGAGCTGTTTTTT. This codes for CASSPSRTGELFF.

The V and J genes are TRBV7-9 and TRBJ1-5, with TRBD1 matching 12 bases. The V gene end was trimmed by 6 bases and the J gene end by 5 bases; junction bases not matched to a gene: 5. This CDR3 spans 15 amino acids. Germline V gives CDR1 SEHNR, CDR2 FQNEAQ (reference sequence). CDR3 sequence reads: CASSTGTGGHQPQHF. For the CDR3, the DNA is TGTGCCAGCAGTACCGGGACAGGGGGCCATCAGCCCCAGCATTTT.

The CDR3: CASSPSMPGELFF. CDR3 in DNA: TGTGCCAGCTCACCCTCCATGCCCGGGGAGCTGTTTTTT. The chain couples TRBV18 to TRBJ2-2; D uncertain. Per germline, CDR1 KGHSH and CDR2 LQKENI. This CDR3 is 13 amino acids long. Trimming removed 3 bases at V and 6 bases at J, with 8 bases between.

This clone has a single count. This rearrangement joins TRBV9 to TRBJ2-1; 9 bases are shared with TRBD2. The germline gives CDR1 SGDLS, CDR2 YYNGEE. The CDR3 consists of 14 residues. V trimming: 0 bases; J trimming: 6 bases; junction bases outside the gene matches: 1. This CDR3 is CASSVVTSGNEQFF. In DNA form, the CDR3 reads TGTGCCAGCAGCGTAGTGACTAGCGGCAATGAGCAGTTCTTC.

By share of the sample, this clone is medium-sized. The chain has TRBV11-2 and TRBJ1-2; D is unclear. CDR1 and CDR2 (germline): SGHAT, FQNNGV. The V end lost 2 bases, the J end lost 0 bases, and 22 bases lay between the germline ends. The CDR3 consists of 19 residues. The CDR3 DNA reads as TGTGCCAGCAGCTTAAGGGATTTGGGCAGGTGGTGGGCTAACTATGGCTACACCTTC. It codes for CASSLRDLGRWWANYGYTF.

The chain has TRBV5-1 and TRBJ2-5; possible D gene TRBD1, 6 bases. Germline CDR1 reads SGHRS; CDR2 reads YFSETQ. The CDR3 runs to 15 residues. The V end lost 3 bases, the J end lost 2 bases, and 14 bases lay between the germline ends. CDR3 sequence reads: CASSSKIGTQETQYF. CDR3 in DNA: TGCGCCAGCAGCTCCAAAATCGGGACACAAGAGACCCAGTACTTC.

The chain links TRBV7-9 to TRBJ1-2; D is perhaps TRBD1 (6 bases). This CDR3 has 14 amino acids. Germline loops: CDR1 SEHNR, CDR2 FQNEAQ (reference sequence). The ends were cut back, 5 bases at V and 0 bases at J, with 10 bases in the middle. The CDR3 region is CASSGTRPNYGYTF. The CDR3 DNA follows: TGTGCCAGCAGCGGGACAAGACCTAACTATGGCTACACCTTC.

The V and J genes are TRBV7-9 and TRBJ1-3; D gene uncertain. Germline CDR1 SEHNR, CDR2 FQNEAQ (reference sequence). The CDR3 has 14 amino acids. Trimming shortened V by 1 base and J by 0 bases, and 4 bases separated the two germline ends. CDR3 nucleotide sequence: TGTGCCAGCAGCTTAGGTCACTCTGGAAACACCATATATTTT. Translation: CASSLGHSGNTIYF.

In this sample, this clone turned up a few times. This chain uses TRBV10-3 with TRBJ2-7, with 7 bases that match TRBD1. CDR1 and CDR2 (germline): ENHRY, SYGVKD. This CDR3 contains 14 residues. The junction had 6 bases not matched to a gene; V was cut back by 6 bases and J by 1 base. CDR3 sequence: CAISGTAPSYEQYF. CDR3 sequence (DNA): TGTGCCATCAGCGGGACAGCACCTTCCTACGAGCAGTACTTC.

In this sample, this clone turned up a few times. V usage is TRBV6-6 and J usage is TRBJ1-4; 9 nucleotides agree with TRBD1. With V trimmed by 6 bases and J by 6 bases, 8 bases remained unmatched. The CDR3 spans 15 residues. CDR1 is MNHNY, CDR2 SVGAGI, per germline (reference sequence). The CDR3 coding sequence is TGTGCCAGCAGGCGACAGGGGGGCACGGATGAAAAACTGTTTTTT. Its translation: CASRRQGGTDEKLFF.

This rearrangement joins TRBV5-4 to TRBJ2-3; D gene uncertain. The germline CDR1 and CDR2 sequences are SGHNT and YYREEE (reference sequence). The V and J ends lost 2 bases and 2 bases respectively, with 12 bases between them. The CDR3 has 15 residues. The CDR3: CASSFGRRSTDTQYF. Here the CDR3 DNA reads TGTGCCAGCAGCTTCGGGCGCCGATCCACAGATACGCAGTATTTT. Variable domain in full (rest from reference TRBV5-4 and TRBJ2-3): ETGVTQSPTHLIKTRGQQVTLRCSSQSGHNTVSWYQQALGQGPQFIFQYYREEENGRGNFPPRFSGLQFPNYSSELNVNALELDDSALYLCASSFGRRSTDTQYFGPGTRLTVL.

The chain has TRBV5-6 and TRBJ1-2, with D possibly matching TRBD1 (5 bases). The CDR3 sequence is 13 residues long. Trimming removed 4 bases at V and 4 bases at J, with 11 bases between. Looked up from germline, CDR1 is SGHDT and CDR2 is YYEEEE. CDR3 bases: TGTGCCAGCAGCCCGGGACGGAGCTATGGCTACACCTTC. The encoded protein is CASSPGRSYGYTF.

The chain employs TRBV7-9 and TRBJ1-3, with D uncertain. CDR3 length: 17 amino acids. The germline V gene has CDR1 SEHNR and CDR2 FQNEAQ (reference sequence). The V end lost 5 bases, the J end lost 2 bases, and 19 bases lay between the germline ends. The CDR3, as DNA: TGTGCCAGCAGCGGTGAGCTGGGAGAGAGTCCTGGAAACACCATATATTTT. Translated: CASSGELGESPGNTIYF. Supplemented by reference TRBV7-9 and TRBJ1-3, the full variable domain reads DTGVSQNPRHKITKRGQNVTFRCDPISEHNRLYWYRQTLGQGPEFLTYFQNEAQLEKSRLLSDRFSAERPKGSFSTLEIQRTEQGDSAMYLCASSGELGESPGNTIYFGEGSWLTVV.

The chain recombines TRBV5-1 with TRBJ2-5; D might be TRBD1 or TRBD2, each matching 6 bases. Germline V gives CDR1 SGHRS, CDR2 YFSETQ. The CDR3 loop spans 13 amino acids. Trimming removed 7 bases at V and 5 bases at J, with 15 bases between. CDR3 coding DNA: TGCGCCAGCGCCCAAATAGGGGGGGAGACCCAGTACTTC. Translated: CASAQIGGETQYF.